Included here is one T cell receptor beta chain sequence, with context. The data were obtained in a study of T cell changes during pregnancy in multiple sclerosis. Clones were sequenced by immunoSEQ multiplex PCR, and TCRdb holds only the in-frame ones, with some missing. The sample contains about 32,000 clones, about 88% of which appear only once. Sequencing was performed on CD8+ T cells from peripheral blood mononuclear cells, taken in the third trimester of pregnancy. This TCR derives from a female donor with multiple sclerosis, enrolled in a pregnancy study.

This CDR3 reads CASSKGRDKGNKQFF. The CDR3 nucleotides are TGTGCCAGCAGCAAAGGCCGGGACAAAGGCAATAAGCAGTTCTTC. The chain recombines TRBV21-1 with TRBJ2-1; no DNA check was done on the table's D call, TRBD1. TRBV21-1 corresponds to a pseudogene. There are 15 residues in the CDR3.